This T cell receptor beta chain was recovered during a study of blood T cell repertoires in COVID-19. Looking at the study overall: Spain, Italy and the United States supplied samples that represented acute and convalescent COVID-19.

The CDR3 spans 14 residues. CDR1 SQVTM and CDR2 ANQGSEA come from the germline V gene. Unmatched junction bases numbered 4, after V lost 2 bases and J lost 4 bases. Per the original methods: Quantification of nucleated cells was approximated via reference gene primer amplification. Clones were sequenced by immunoSEQ multiplex PCR, and TCRdb holds only the in-frame ones, with some missing. The V and J calls and clone size come from that table; D and trimming were worked out from the DNA. The sample contains some 200,000 clones, more than 70% of which appear only once. Sequencing was performed on peripheral blood. The TCR sequence derives from a human donor in a cohort sampled during active COVID-19. The V call is TRBV29-1, the J call TRBJ2-2; 7 bases line up with TRBD2. CDR3 sequence reads: CSVEWLAVTGELFF. The DNA for the CDR3 is TGCAGCGTTGAATGGCTAGCGGTCACCGGGGAGCTGTTTTTT.